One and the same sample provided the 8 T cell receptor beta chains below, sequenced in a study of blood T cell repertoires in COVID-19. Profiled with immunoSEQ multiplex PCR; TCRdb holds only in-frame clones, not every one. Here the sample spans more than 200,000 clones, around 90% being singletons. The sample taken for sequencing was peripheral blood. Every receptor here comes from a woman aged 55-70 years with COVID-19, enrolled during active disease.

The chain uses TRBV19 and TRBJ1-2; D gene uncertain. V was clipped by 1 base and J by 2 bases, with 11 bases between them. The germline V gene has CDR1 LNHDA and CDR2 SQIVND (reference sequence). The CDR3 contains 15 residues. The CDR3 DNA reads TGTGCCAGTAGTATAGGGGAGGGTCGGAACTATGGCTACACCTTC. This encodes CASSIGEGRNYGYTF.

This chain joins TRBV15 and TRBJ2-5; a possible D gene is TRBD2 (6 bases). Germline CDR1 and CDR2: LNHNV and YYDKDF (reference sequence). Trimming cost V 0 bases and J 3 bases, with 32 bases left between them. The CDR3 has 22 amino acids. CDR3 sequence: CATSRDFYGTGGGRRAEETQYF. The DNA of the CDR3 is TGTGCCACCAGCAGAGATTTCTACGGAACCGGGGGTGGGAGGAGGGCCGAAGAGACCCAGTACTTC.

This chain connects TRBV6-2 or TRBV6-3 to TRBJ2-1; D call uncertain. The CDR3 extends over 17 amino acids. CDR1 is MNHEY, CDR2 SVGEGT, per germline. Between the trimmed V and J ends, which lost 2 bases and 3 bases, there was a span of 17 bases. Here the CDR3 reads CASSYPQDLRVYNEQFF. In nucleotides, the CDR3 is TGTGCCAGCAGTTACCCTCAAGATCTCCGCGTCTACAATGAGCAGTTCTTC.

The CDR3 sequence: CASRGTGGRYEQYF. The DNA of the CDR3 is TGTGCCAGTAGGGGGACTGGCGGGAGGTACGAGCAGTACTTC. The V call is TRBV19, the J call TRBJ2-7, with 8 bases fitting TRBD2. With V trimmed by 6 bases and J by 4 bases, 8 bases remained unmatched. The CDR3 runs 14 residues. CDR1 and CDR2 from the germline V gene are LNHDA and SQIVND (reference sequence).

The CDR3, as DNA: TGCAGTGCTAGTCACCCCGTCGGCTCCTACGAGCAGTACTTC. Residues: CSASHPVGSYEQYF. This chain links TRBV20-1 with TRBJ2-7, with D uncertain. The CDR3 runs 14 residues. From germline, CDR1 is DFQATT and CDR2 SNEGSKA (reference sequence). Trimming stripped 3 bases from V and 0 bases from J, with 12 bases between.

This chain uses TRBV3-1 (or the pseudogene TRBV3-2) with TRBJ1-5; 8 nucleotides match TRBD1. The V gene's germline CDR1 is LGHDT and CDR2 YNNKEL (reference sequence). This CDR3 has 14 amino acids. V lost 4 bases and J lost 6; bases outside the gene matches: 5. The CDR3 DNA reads TGTGCCAGCAGCCCGGACAGGGTTGTTCAGCCCCAGCATTTT. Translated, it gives CASSPDRVVQPQHF.

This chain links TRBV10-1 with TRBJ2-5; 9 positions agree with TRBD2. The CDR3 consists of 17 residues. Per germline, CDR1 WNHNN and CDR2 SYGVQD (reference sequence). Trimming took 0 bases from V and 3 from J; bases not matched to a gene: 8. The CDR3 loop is CASSESSTSGSKETQYF. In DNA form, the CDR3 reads TGCGCCAGCAGTGAGTCCTCGACTAGCGGATCTAAAGAGACCCAGTACTTC.

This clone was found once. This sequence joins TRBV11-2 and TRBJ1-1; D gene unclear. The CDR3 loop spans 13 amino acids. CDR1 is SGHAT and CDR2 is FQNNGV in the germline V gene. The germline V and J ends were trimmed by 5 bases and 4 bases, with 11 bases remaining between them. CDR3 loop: CASSGRDFTEAFF. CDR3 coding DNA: TGTGCCAGCAGCGGCCGGGATTTCACTGAAGCTTTCTTT.